The 13 T cell receptor beta chains listed next were all sequenced from one sample in a study. From the 5' RACE reads, TCRdb called clonotypes with MiXCR, one entry per CDR3 protein. The sample contains around 44,000 distinct CDR3 sequences, roughly 31% of which appear only once. Material for sequencing was tumor-infiltrating memory CD4+ T cells sorted from the breast tumor. Subset reported: memory CD4+ T cells, CD4+CD45RO+CD25-. The receptors stem from a female donor with breast cancer.

This clonotype was recorded many times. The chain combines TRBV7-8 with TRBJ1-2; D not resolved. The CDR3 has 12 amino acids. Between the trimmed V and J ends, which lost 5 bases and 7 bases, there was a span of 11 bases. Germline-derived CDR1 and CDR2 are SGHVS and FQNEAQ. CDR3 sequence reads: CASSEYSGGYTF. The CDR3 DNA follows: TGTGCCAGCAGCGAGTACTCTGGTGGCTACACCTTC.

The genes are TRBV6-5 and TRBJ1-1; D is uncertain. V gave up 0 bases and J gave up 5 bases, with 13 bases separating them. The CDR3 is 15 amino acids. CDR1 and CDR2 from the germline V gene are MNHEY and SVGAGI. CDR3 region: CASSYSVGRTTEAFF. DNA for the CDR3: TGTGCCAGCAGTTACTCTGTAGGGAGAACAACTGAAGCTTTCTTT.

V is TRBV6-1 and J is TRBJ2-3; weak D call: TRBD2 (6 bases). The CDR3 is 12 amino acids. Germline CDR1 reads MNHNS; CDR2 reads SASEGT. The V end was cut by 7 bases, the J end by 3 bases, with 8 bases between. CDR3: CASTGSTDTQYF. The CDR3 DNA follows: TGTGCCAGCACCGGGAGTACAGATACGCAGTATTTT.

The chain employs TRBV7-6 and TRBJ2-5; D remains ambiguous. This CDR3 region has 13 residues. CDR1 and CDR2 from the germline V gene are SGHVS and FNYEAQ. V was pared by 4 bases and J by 0 bases, with 6 bases between. The CDR3 sequence is CASSSQYQETQYF. The CDR3 nucleotides read TGTGCCAGCAGCTCCCAGTACCAAGAGACCCAGTACTTC.

This clonotype was seen more than once but under ten times. The chain recombines TRBV20-1 with TRBJ2-5; TRBD2 matches 7 bases. The CDR3 totals 16 residues. Germline V lookup: CDR1 DFQATT, CDR2 SNEGSKA (reference sequence). V shed 0 bases, J shed 4 bases, and the junction held 11 bases outside the gene matches. The CDR3 is CSARDPREDVGETQYF. CDR3 nucleotides: TGCAGTGCTAGAGATCCTCGGGAGGATGTCGGAGAGACCCAGTACTTC.

This clonotype has just a few counts. CDR3 bases: TGTGCCAGCAGTTTACAGGCAAAAGAGACCCAGTACTTC. Its protein product is CASSLQAKETQYF. V is TRBV12-3 or TRBV12-4 and J is TRBJ2-5, with D unresolved. The V gene lost 2 bases and the J gene lost 3 bases, with 7 bases spanning the gap. The CDR3 is 13 amino acids.

By share, this clonotype counts as medium-sized. The chain joins TRBV5-1 to TRBJ1-4; D is uncertain. Germline CDR1 is SGHRS and CDR2 is YFSETQ. V lost 5 bases to trimming and J lost 3 bases, with 11 bases between them. The CDR3 is 14 amino acids. CDR3 protein: CASRTGASNEKLFF. DNA of the CDR3: TGCGCCAGCAGGACGGGAGCTTCTAATGAAAAACTGTTTTTT. Supplemented by reference TRBV5-1 and TRBJ1-4, the full variable domain reads KAGVTQTPRYLIKTRGQQVTLSCSPISGHRSVSWYQQTPGQGLQFLFEYFSETQRNKGNFPGRFSGRQFSNSRSEMNVSTLELGDSALYLCASRTGASNEKLFFGSGTQLSVL.

The chain employs TRBV5-1 and TRBJ2-2, with 9 bases identical to TRBD2. The CDR3 extends over 18 amino acids. The V gene's germline CDR1 is SGHRS and CDR2 YFSETQ. V gave up 2 bases and J gave up 5 bases; unmatched junction bases: 13. CDR3 region: CASSFRASGTRGTGELFF. CDR3 nucleotide sequence: TGCGCCAGCAGCTTCAGGGCTAGCGGGACCCGAGGGACCGGGGAGCTGTTTTTT.

The chain uses TRBV20-1 and TRBJ2-3, with 7 positions matching TRBD1. The J call may be mistaken, given a closer DNA end match to TRBJ1-5. The germline V gene encodes CDR1 DFQATT and CDR2 SNEGSKA (reference sequence). This CDR3 is 18 amino acids long. CDR3 DNA sequence: TGCAGTGCTAGAGATTTTGGCGGGGGCCCGGGGGGGACAGATACGCAGCATTTT. Its translation: CSARDFGGGPGGTDTQHF.

The chain combines TRBV13 with TRBJ2-2, with 8 bases matching TRBD1. Unmatched junction bases numbered 2, after V lost 5 bases and J lost 3 bases. There are 14 residues in the CDR3. Germline CDR1 is PRHDT and CDR2 is FYEKMQ (reference sequence). For the CDR3, the DNA is TGTGCCAGCAGCCAGGGACAGGACACCGGGGAGCTGTTTTTT. Translating gives CASSQGQDTGELFF.

This chain links TRBV29-1 with TRBJ2-1; 8 positions agree with TRBD2. Germline values: CDR1 SQVTM, CDR2 ANQGSEA. Losses at the gene ends were 7 bases for V and 2 bases for J; bases not matched to a gene: 13. CDR3 length equals 16 residues. The DNA of the CDR3 is TGCAGCGGAGAGCGGGGGCTCCCTTTTCCCTACAATGAGCAGTTCTTC. Translating it yields CSGERGLPFPYNEQFF.

Details on this clonotype: At one boundary the junction diverges from the germline segment, which might be a read error. CDR3 DNA: TGCACCAGCAGCCACTCGCCAACGGCGCCTGAAGCTTTCTTT. Its translation is CTSSHSPTAPEAFF. V usage is TRBV4-3 and J usage is TRBJ1-1, with D unclear. CDR1 LGHNA and CDR2 YSLEER come from the germline V gene. The CDR3 sequence is 14 residues long.

This clonotype was detected a few times. The V and J genes are TRBV5-6 and TRBJ2-3; perhaps D is TRBD1 or TRBD2 (6 bases each). The ends were cut back, 0 bases at V and 4 bases at J, with 15 bases in the middle. Germline lookup yields CDR1 SGHDT and CDR2 YYEEEE. The CDR3 has 16 residues. The CDR3 protein is CASSLVGGTYADTQYF. The CDR3 DNA is TGTGCCAGCAGCTTGGTTGGAGGGACATACGCAGATACGCAGTATTTT.